One and the same sample provided the 18 T cell receptor beta chains below, sequenced in a study of blood T cell dynamics during melanoma immunotherapy. As to time point: week 3, after first cycle of checkpoint inhibitor. Memory T cells counted as immune-effector cells when CD3+ CD4- CD8+ CD45RA- CD45RO-high CD27- CCR7-. What these receptors recognize is not known. Repertoires were generated with immunoSEQ multiplex PCR, while TCRdb's copy carries only in-frame clones and drops some. The table lists roughly 2,000 clones, 75% to 85% of them singletons. The study, taken as a whole, reports: Cell-free DNA CDR3 sequences most resembled the immune-effector CD8+ subset, which was also most clonal.

This material consisted of CD8+ T cells from blood, taken from a patient treated with checkpoint blockade. These receptors were obtained from a human donor with melanoma.

The chain combines TRBV10-2 with TRBJ2-1; 12 positions match TRBD2. After removal of 8 bases from V and 7 bases from J, the junction contained 3 bases not matched to a gene. Germline V gene data show CDR1 as WSHSY and CDR2 as SAAADI. The CDR3 length is 13 residues. Here the CDR3 DNA reads TGCGCCAGCTCCGGGACTAGCGGGAATGAGCAGTTCTTC. It encodes CASSGTSGNEQFF.

The rearrangement links TRBV9 to TRBJ2-7; 7 nucleotides agree with TRBD1. The CDR3 has 15 residues. CDR1 is SGDLS and CDR2 is YYNGEE in the germline V gene. The trim removed 4 bases at V and 6 bases at J, leaving 13 bases unmatched. CDR3 DNA: TGTGCCAGCAGCCCGTGGGATAGGGGGCTGCTCGAGCAGTACTTC. Translation gives CASSPWDRGLLEQYF.

The rearrangement joins TRBV10-3 to TRBJ2-1; the D gene is possibly TRBD2 (6 bases). V was cut by 7 bases and J by 8 bases, with 24 bases left in between. This CDR3 comprises 16 residues. CDR1 ENHRY and CDR2 SYGVKD come from the germline V gene. The DNA of the CDR3 is TGTGCCATCAACCCCGCGGGGACCGGACTACGGGATGAGCAGTTCTTC. Translated, it gives CAINPAGTGLRDEQFF.

The chain employs TRBV5-4 and TRBJ1-2; 9 bases are shared with TRBD1. Germline loops: CDR1 SGHNT, CDR2 YYREEE (reference sequence). The CDR3 extends over 16 amino acids. J was trimmed by 4 bases and V by 4 bases; bases with no gene match: 11. The chain's CDR3 is CASSRETGGEVYGYTF. Here the CDR3 DNA reads TGTGCCAGCAGCCGAGAAACAGGGGGCGAGGTCTATGGCTACACCTTC.

The chain has TRBV27 and TRBJ1-3, with D hard to call. Per germline, CDR1 MNHEY and CDR2 SMNVEV (reference sequence). V was trimmed by 4 bases and J by 4 bases, leaving 17 bases between them. This CDR3 has 16 amino acids. The CDR3 protein is CASSSLRQPFGNTIYF. CDR3 nucleotide sequence: TGTGCCAGCAGTTCCCTCCGGCAGCCCTTCGGAAACACCATATATTTT.

This clone is large (0.1 to 1%) in the sample. The rearrangement joins TRBV4-1 to TRBJ1-3; D is unclear. CDR1 is MGHRA and CDR2 is YSYEKL in the germline V gene. Trimming took 0 bases from V and 8 from J, leaving 17 bases between them. The CDR3 contains 16 residues. The CDR3 protein is CASSQDPPSSWDTIYF. The CDR3 DNA reads TGCGCCAGCAGCCAAGACCCTCCAAGCAGTTGGGACACCATATATTTT.

The rearrangement links TRBV9 to TRBJ1-3; D is ambiguous. Trimming removed 1 base from V and 4 bases from J, with 9 bases in between. The germline gives CDR1 SGDLS, CDR2 YYNGEE. This CDR3 region has 14 residues. The CDR3 DNA is TGTGCCAGCAGCGTAAACTGGGGAGGAAACACCATATATTTT. Translation: CASSVNWGGNTIYF.

The gene calls are TRBV28 and TRBJ2-7; TRBD1 aligns across 7 bases. Looked up from germline, CDR1 is MDHEN and CDR2 is SYDVKM. The V segment lost 3 bases and the J segment 9 bases; nucleotides outside the gene matches: 2. The CDR3 is made up of 11 amino acids. The CDR3 nucleotides are TGTGCCAGCAGTTTTAACAGGGGGCAGTACTTC. Protein product: CASSFNRGQYF.

This sequence joins TRBV7-8 and TRBJ1-5; maybe TRBD1 (6 bases). The germline CDR1 and CDR2 sequences are SGHVS and FQNEAQ. Trimming pared 5 bases from V and 3 bases from J, leaving 17 bases between. This CDR3 contains 16 residues. CDR3 DNA: TGTGCCAGCAGCCTGTACAGGGCCCCCCTCAATCAGCCCCAGCATTTT. This gives the protein CASSLYRAPLNQPQHF. The entire variable domain, with the rest obtained from reference TRBV7-8 and TRBJ1-5, is as follows: GAGVSQSPRYKVAKRGQDVALRCDPISGHVSLFWYQQALGQGPEFLTYFQNEAQLDKSGLPSDRFFAERPEGSVSTLKIQRTQQEDSAVYLCASSLYRAPLNQPQHFGDGTRLSIL.

The sample holds one count of this clone. This chain links TRBV4-3 with TRBJ2-1, with TRBD1 matching over 9 bases. The CDR3 runs to 16 residues. Germline loops: CDR1 LGHNA, CDR2 YSLEER. The J segment lost 2 bases and the V segment lost 3 bases, leaving 5 bases of the junction unmatched. The CDR3 loop reads CASSQDRGATYNEQFF. CDR3 in DNA: TGCGCCAGCAGCCAGGACAGGGGTGCGACCTACAATGAGCAGTTCTTC.

The chain joins TRBV4-3 to TRBJ2-1; TRBD1 is a possible D gene (7 bases). Germline CDR1 and CDR2: LGHNA and YSLEER. CDR3 length: 17 residues. Trimming took 0 bases from V and 4 from J, leaving 16 bases between them. The CDR3 region is CASSQETRGQGYNEQFF. The CDR3, as DNA: TGCGCCAGCAGCCAAGAGACTAGGGGGCAGGGTTACAATGAGCAGTTCTTC.

V and J are TRBV20-1 and TRBJ1-2; D gene unclear. Per germline, CDR1 DFQATT and CDR2 SNEGSKA (reference sequence). V lost 5 bases and J 3 bases, leaving 4 bases between the germline ends. The CDR3 has 10 residues. CDR3 nucleotides: TGCAGTGCTGTTTACTATGGCTACACCTTC. Its translation: CSAVYYGYTF.

This sequence joins TRBV19 and TRBJ2-5; 8 nucleotides align to TRBD1. Unmatched junction bases numbered 5, after V lost 4 bases and J lost 4 bases. Germline V lookup: CDR1 LNHDA, CDR2 SQIVND (reference sequence). This CDR3 spans 14 amino acids. The CDR3 region has the DNA TGTGCCAGTAGTACCTCAGGGGGCGGAGAGACCCAGTACTTC. Translated, it gives CASSTSGGGETQYF. The full variable domain, with the rest looked up from reference TRBV19 and TRBJ2-5, is DGGITQSPKYLFRKEGQNVTLSCEQNLNHDAMYWYRQDPGQGLRLIYYSQIVNDFQKGDIAEGYSVSREKKESFPLTVTSAQKNPTAFYLCASSTSGGGETQYFGPGTRLLVL.

The chain uses TRBV19 and TRBJ1-2; 7 bases agree with TRBD1. There are 13 residues in the CDR3. Germline-derived CDR1 and CDR2 are LNHDA and SQIVND (reference sequence). Unmatched junction bases numbered 8, after V lost 5 bases and J lost 8 bases. This chain's CDR3 is CASSPTGTRGYTF. The CDR3 DNA reads TGTGCCAGTAGTCCGACAGGGACTAGAGGCTACACCTTC.

This clone was seen once. V and J are TRBV27 and TRBJ1-1; maybe TRBD1 (6 bases). The germline gives CDR1 MNHEY, CDR2 SMNVEV (reference sequence). The CDR3 covers 16 residues. V lost 5 bases and J lost 3, with 19 bases in between. Here the CDR3 DNA reads TGTGCCAGCAGTCAACAGGGTAATAATAGGGACACTGAAGCTTTCTTT. Translation gives CASSQQGNNRDTEAFF.

V usage is TRBV27 and J usage is TRBJ2-7; perhaps TRBD2 as D (6 bases). Germline CDR1 is MNHEY and CDR2 is SMNVEV (reference sequence). V gave up 2 bases and J gave up 4 bases, with 15 bases separating them. The CDR3 is made up of 15 amino acids. CDR3 in amino acids: CASSLIGTDNYEQYF. Here the CDR3 DNA reads TGTGCCAGCAGTTTAATTGGGACTGATAATTACGAGCAGTACTTC.

V and J are TRBV4-1 and TRBJ1-5; D uncertain. The germline V gene has CDR1 MGHRA and CDR2 YSYEKL. The CDR3 spans 14 residues. V was clipped by 4 bases and J by 2 bases, with 9 bases between them. CDR3 loop: CASSPAGGNQPQHF. CDR3 bases: TGCGCCAGCAGCCCTGCAGGAGGCAATCAGCCCCAGCATTTT.

The DNA of the CDR3 is TGCGCCAGCAGCTTTGGCAAAGCCTACGAGCAGTACTTC. Amino acids: CASSFGKAYEQYF. The V and J genes are TRBV5-1 and TRBJ2-5; D remains ambiguous. The DNA matches TRBJ2-7 better at its end, which makes the J call doubtful. This CDR3 comprises 13 residues. Germline CDR1 and CDR2: SGHRS and YFSETQ.